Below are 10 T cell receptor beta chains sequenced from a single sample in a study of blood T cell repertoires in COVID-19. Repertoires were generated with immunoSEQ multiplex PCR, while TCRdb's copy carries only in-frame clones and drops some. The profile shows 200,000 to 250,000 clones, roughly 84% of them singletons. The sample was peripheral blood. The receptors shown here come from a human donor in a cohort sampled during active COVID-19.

The DNA of the CDR3 is TGTGCCAGCAGCAGCAAGGACAGGGAGAGCTCTGGAAACACCATATATTTT. Translated: CASSSKDRESSGNTIYF. The chain combines TRBV21-1 with TRBJ1-3; the table names TRBD1, a call not compared with the DNA. TRBV21-1 is reported as a pseudogene. This CDR3 region has 17 residues.

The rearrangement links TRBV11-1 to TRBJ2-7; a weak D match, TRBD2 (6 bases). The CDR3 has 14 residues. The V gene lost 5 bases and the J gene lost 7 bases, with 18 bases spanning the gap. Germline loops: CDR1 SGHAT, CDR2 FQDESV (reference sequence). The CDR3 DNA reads TGTGCCAGCAGCCTAGAGACGGGAGTGAGAGAGCAGTACTTC. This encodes CASSLETGVREQYF.

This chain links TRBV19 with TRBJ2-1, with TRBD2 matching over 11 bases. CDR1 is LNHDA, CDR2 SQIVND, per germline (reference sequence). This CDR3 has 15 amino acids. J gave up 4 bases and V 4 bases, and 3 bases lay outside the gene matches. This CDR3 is CASSTIAGGYNEQFF. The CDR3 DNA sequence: TGTGCCAGTAGTACCATAGCGGGAGGGTACAATGAGCAGTTCTTC.

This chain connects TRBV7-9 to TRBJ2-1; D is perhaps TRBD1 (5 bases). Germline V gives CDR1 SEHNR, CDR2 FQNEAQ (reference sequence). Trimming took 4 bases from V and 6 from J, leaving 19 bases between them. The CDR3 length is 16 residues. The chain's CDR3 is CASSSWKAGKGNEQFF. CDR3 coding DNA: TGTGCCAGCAGCTCTTGGAAGGCAGGGAAGGGCAATGAGCAGTTCTTC.

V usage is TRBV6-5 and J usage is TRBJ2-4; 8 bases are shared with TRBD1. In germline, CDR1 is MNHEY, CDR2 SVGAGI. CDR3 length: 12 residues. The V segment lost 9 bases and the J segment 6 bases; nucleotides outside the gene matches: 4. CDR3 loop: CASAGQANIQYF. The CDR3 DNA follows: TGTGCCAGTGCGGGACAGGCAAACATTCAGTACTTC.

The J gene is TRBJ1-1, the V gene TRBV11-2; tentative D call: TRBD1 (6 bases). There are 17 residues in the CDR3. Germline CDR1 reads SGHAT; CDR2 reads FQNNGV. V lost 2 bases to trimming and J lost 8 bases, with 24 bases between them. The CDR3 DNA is TGTGCCAGCAGCTTAATCAGGGGCGCAGAGGTATTCAGGGAAGCTTTCTTT. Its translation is CASSLIRGAEVFREAFF.

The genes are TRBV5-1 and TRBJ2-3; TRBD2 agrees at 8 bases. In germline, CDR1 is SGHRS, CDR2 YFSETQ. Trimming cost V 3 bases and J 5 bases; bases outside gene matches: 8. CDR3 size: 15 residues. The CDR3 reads CASSSGTSKLDTQYF. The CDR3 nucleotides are TGCGCCAGCAGCTCCGGGACTAGTAAACTAGATACGCAGTATTTT.

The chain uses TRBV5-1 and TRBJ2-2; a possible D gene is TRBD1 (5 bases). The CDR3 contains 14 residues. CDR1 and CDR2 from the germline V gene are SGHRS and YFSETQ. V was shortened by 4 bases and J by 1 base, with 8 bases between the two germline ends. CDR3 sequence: CASSTGQNTGELFF. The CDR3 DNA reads TGCGCCAGCAGCACCGGACAGAACACCGGGGAGCTGTTTTTT.

Written as DNA, the CDR3 is TGTGCCAGCAGCCAAGATAAGTACGTCAGGGGGAACACTGAAGCTTTCTTT. Translating it yields CASSQDKYVRGNTEAFF. The genes are TRBV3-1 (or the pseudogene TRBV3-2) and TRBJ1-1; maybe TRBD1 (6 bases). CDR1 is LGHDT, CDR2 YNNKEL, per germline (reference sequence). CDR3 length: 17 amino acids. The V end was cut by 0 bases, the J end by 1 base, with 15 bases between.

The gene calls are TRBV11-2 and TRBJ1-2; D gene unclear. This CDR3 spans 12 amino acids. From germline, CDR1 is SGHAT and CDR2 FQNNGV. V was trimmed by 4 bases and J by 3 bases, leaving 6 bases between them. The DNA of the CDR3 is TGTGCCAGCAGCTCCTCCCACTATGGCTACACCTTC. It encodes CASSSSHYGYTF.